Listed below are T cell receptor beta chains from one sample, sequenced in a study of blood T cell repertoires in COVID-19. TCRdb's copy holds only in-frame clones and misses some; the assay was immunoSEQ multiplex PCR. Of fewer than 130,000 clones in the sample, over 65% were seen once. Material for sequencing was peripheral blood. Receptors originate from a woman aged 80 or over with acute or convalescent COVID-19. Each CDR3 is given with its conserved first and last residue. D genes are given only for firm matches. A row's size may be missing; if present it is once, few, many or a size class.

>TRBD1|TRBJ1-6|TRBV2|NA
CASSAGTGTYSPLHF
TGTGCCAGCAGCGCCGGGACAGGTACCTATTCACCCCTCCACTTT
>NA|TRBJ1-2|TRBV5-5|few
CASSLASGEGYTF
TGTGCCAGCAGCTTGGCCTCAGGGGAGGGCTACACCTTC
>TRBD1|TRBJ1-4|TRBV3-1/TRBV3-2|few
CASSPGTGGPEKLFF
TGTGCCAGCAGCCCTGGGACAGGGGGGCCTGAAAAACTGTTTTTT
>TRBD2|TRBJ2-3|TRBV14|NA
CASSQAGGAPDTQYF
TGTGCCAGCAGCCAAGCGGGGGGGGCCCCAGATACGCAGTATTTT
>NA|TRBJ1-2|TRBV6-6|NA
CASSSRVANYGYTF
TGTGCCAGCAGTTCCAGGGTAGCTAACTATGGCTACACCTTC
>NA|TRBJ1-6|TRBV6-6|NA
CASSYGLGGYNSPLHF
TGTGCCAGCAGTTACGGGTTGGGGGGATATAATTCACCCCTCCACTTT
>NA|TRBJ2-1|TRBV5-1|NA
CASSLAGASYNEQFF
TGCGCCAGCAGCTTGGCAGGGGCCTCCTACAATGAGCAGTTCTTC
>NA|TRBJ2-1|TRBV4-2|few
CASSPGTRNEQFF
TGTGCCAGCAGCCCCGGGACTCGCAATGAGCAGTTCTTC
>NA|TRBJ1-1|TRBV28|NA
CASSSDSLNTEAFF
TGTGCCAGCAGTTCGGACAGCTTGAACACTGAAGCTTTCTTT
>TRBD1|TRBJ1-6|TRBV5-1|NA
CASSWDSSYNSPLHF
TGCGCCAGCAGCTGGGACAGCTCCTATAATTCACCCCTCCACTTT
>TRBD1|TRBJ1-6|TRBV19|NA
CASSSGTGGSNSPLHF
TGTGCCAGTTCATCCGGGACAGGGGGTTCTAATTCACCCCTCCACTTT
>TRBD1|TRBJ1-1|TRBV30|few
CAWSLARTGLAFF
TGTGCCTGGAGCCTCGCCCGGACAGGGCTAGCTTTCTTT
>NA|TRBJ1-4|TRBV3-1/TRBV3-2|NA
CASSQGGGNEKLFF
TGTGCCAGCAGCCAAGGCGGGGGGAATGAAAAACTGTTTTTT
>NA|TRBJ1-3|TRBV21-1|once
CASRGDSYYSGNTIYF
TGTGCCAGCAGGGGGGACAGTTATTACTCTGGAAACACCATATATTTT
>NA|TRBJ1-1|TRBV6-5|NA
CASSPRLNTEAFF
TGTGCCAGCAGCCCCAGATTGAACACTGAAGCTTTCTTT
>TRBD2|TRBJ2-4|TRBV4-2|NA
CASSPHRASGNRLAKNIQYF
TGTGCCAGCAGCCCTCATCGGGCTAGCGGGAACCGCCTAGCCAAAAACATTCAGTACTTC
>NA|TRBJ2-5|TRBV19|NA
CASSSQQGVQETQYF
TGTGCCAGTAGTTCTCAACAGGGCGTCCAAGAGACCCAGTACTTC
>TRBD2|TRBJ2-5|TRBV9|NA
CASSAGTSAQETQYF
TGTGCCAGCAGCGCCGGGACTAGCGCCCAAGAGACCCAGTACTTC
>TRBD1|TRBJ1-6|TRBV3-1/TRBV3-2|NA
CASSQRQGSTGQRNNSPLHF
TGTGCCAGCAGCCAAAGGCAAGGGAGCACGGGACAGAGAAATAATTCACCCCTCCACTTT
>NA|TRBJ1-4|TRBV6-4|once
CASRSVMDEKLFF
TGTGCCAGCCGATCGGTAATGGATGAAAAACTGTTTTTT
>NA|TRBJ2-5|TRBV2|NA
CASVDLEETQYF
TGTGCCAGCGTCGACTTGGAAGAGACCCAGTACTTC
>NA|TRBJ2-1|TRBV7-9|NA
CASSLGHLGRKNEQFF
TGTGCCAGCAGCTTAGGGCACTTGGGCAGGAAGAATGAGCAGTTCTTC
>NA|TRBJ2-7|TRBV11-2|NA
CASSLYGGTSYEQYF
TGTGCCAGCAGCCTGTACGGGGGGACAAGTTACGAGCAGTACTTC
>NA|TRBJ2-1|TRBV20-1|once
CSASAMLWGQESSYNEQFF
TGCAGTGCTAGTGCAATGCTCTGGGGACAAGAAAGCTCCTACAATGAGCAGTTCTTC
>TRBD2|TRBJ2-2|TRBV7-9|few
CASSLRLAGGPMAGELFF
TGTGCCAGCAGCTTAAGACTAGCGGGGGGCCCGATGGCCGGGGAGCTGTTTTTT
>NA|TRBJ1-2|TRBV18|NA
CASSRDRNYGYTF
TGTGCCAGCTCACGCGACAGAAACTATGGCTACACCTTC
>NA|TRBJ1-1|TRBV19|NA
CASSFGGVTEAFF
TGTGCCAGTAGCTTTGGAGGAGTCACTGAAGCTTTCTTT
>NA|TRBJ1-1|TRBV9|few
CASSQRVGAAEAFF
TGTGCCAGCAGCCAGCGTGTAGGGGCCGCTGAAGCTTTCTTT
>NA|TRBJ2-3|TRBV29-1|NA
CSVDQGNTDTQYF
TGCAGCGTTGATCAGGGGAACACAGATACGCAGTATTTT
>NA|TRBJ1-1|TRBV9|NA
CASSVEGGTEAFF
TGTGCCAGCAGCGTAGAAGGGGGCACTGAAGCTTTCTTT
>NA|TRBJ1-2|TRBV7-6|NA
CASSLSFDGDGYTF
TGTGCCAGCAGCTTATCTTTCGACGGGGATGGCTACACCTTC
>TRBD1|TRBJ2-7|TRBV27|NA
CASRVGTDASYEQYF
TGTGCCAGCAGAGTTGGGACAGACGCCTCCTACGAGCAGTACTTC
>NA|TRBJ2-7|TRBV3-1/TRBV3-2|NA
CASSQGHRAPYEQYF
TGTGCCAGCAGCCAAGGCCACAGGGCCCCCTACGAGCAGTACTTC
>NA|TRBJ1-2|TRBV5-6|NA
CASSRDYGYTF
TGTGCCAGCAGCAGAGACTATGGCTACACCTTC